One and the same sample provided the 20 T cell receptor beta chains below, sequenced in a study of T cell repertoires in cytomegalovirus infection. TCRdb analysed the reads with MiXCR anew, one entry per CDR3 protein. The table has hundreds of thousands of distinct CDR3 sequences, less than 25% seen once; the top ten hold less than 10%. Sequencing was done on a sample of CD8+ T cells from PBMCs. The receptors derive from a human donor in good health (CMV status not recorded). Some clones in this sample may be carry-over from other donors' samples.

There are a few counts of this clonotype. The J gene is TRBJ1-3, the V gene TRBV27, with unresolved D. The CDR3 totals 13 residues. The germline gives CDR1 MNHEY, CDR2 SMNVEV (reference sequence). Trimming removed 3 bases at V and 4 bases at J, with 7 bases between. The CDR3 nucleotides read TGTGCCAGCAGTTTGGTACAGGGAAACACCATATATTTT. The encoded protein is CASSLVQGNTIYF.

This clonotype was found a few times. V usage is TRBV7-6 and J usage is TRBJ1-5; TRBD1 might be the D (5 bases). This CDR3 contains 20 residues. Between the trimmed V and J ends, which lost 1 base and 2 bases, there was a span of 24 bases. Germline lookup yields CDR1 SGHVS and CDR2 FNYEAQ. For the CDR3, the DNA is TGTGCCAGCAGCTTAGGACCCCCGCGGGACCCACCTGTAGGCAATCAGCCCCAGCATTTT. Its protein product is CASSLGPPRDPPVGNQPQHF.

This clonotype was observed many times. The chain combines TRBV7-2 with TRBJ1-5, with 7 bases identical to TRBD1. Germline-derived CDR1 and CDR2 are SGHTA and FQGNSA. The CDR3 loop spans 18 amino acids. The trim removed 1 base at V and 4 bases at J, leaving 13 bases unmatched. The CDR3 spells CASSLEIYMDRLNQPQHF. DNA for the CDR3: TGTGCCAGCAGCTTAGAGATCTATATGGACAGGCTTAATCAGCCCCAGCATTTT.

This chain connects TRBV2 to TRBJ2-5; D unclear. Germline CDR1 is SNHLY and CDR2 is FYNNEI. V lost 4 bases and J 4 bases, leaving 10 bases between the germline ends. The CDR3 consists of 13 residues. The CDR3 DNA is TGTGCCAGCAGTGGCGGAGTTTTAGAGACCCAGTACTTC. Residues: CASSGGVLETQYF.

The chain uses TRBV6-2 or TRBV6-3 and TRBJ2-3, with D perhaps TRBD2 (6 bases). CDR1 is MNHEY, CDR2 SVGEGT, per germline. V lost 2 bases, J lost 1 base, and 10 bases lay in between. The CDR3 length is 15 residues. CDR3 nucleotide sequence: TGTGCCAGCAGTTACCTGCGGGGCGGCACAGATACGCAGTATTTT. This encodes CASSYLRGGTDTQYF.

V usage is TRBV12-3 or TRBV12-4 and J usage is TRBJ2-7; a weak D match, TRBD1 (5 bases). Trimming left V 3 bases short and J 2 bases short, with 20 bases between. The CDR3 contains 17 residues. The chain's CDR3 is CASSLGPGEGSPYEQYF. In DNA, the CDR3 is TGTGCCAGCAGTTTGGGGCCTGGAGAAGGGTCCCCCTACGAGCAGTACTTC.

The chain carries TRBV29-1 and TRBJ1-2, with D tentatively TRBD1 (5 bases). The germline V and J ends were trimmed by 0 bases and 3 bases, with 14 bases remaining between them. This CDR3 spans 15 amino acids. CDR1 and CDR2 (germline): SQVTM, ANQGSEA. Here the CDR3 reads CSVEDRAGLYYGYTF. Written as DNA, the CDR3 is TGCAGCGTTGAAGATAGGGCAGGGTTATACTATGGCTACACCTTC.

This clonotype was observed many times. The V gene is TRBV7-2, the J gene TRBJ1-5; unclear D gene. With 0 bases removed from V and 4 bases from J, the gap between germline ends came to 7 bases. The germline V gene encodes CDR1 SGHTA and CDR2 FQGNSA. This CDR3 has 14 amino acids. This CDR3 is CASSLALGNQPQHF. Here the CDR3 DNA reads TGTGCCAGCAGCTTAGCACTTGGAAATCAGCCCCAGCATTTT.

This clonotype has at least ten counts. The chain combines TRBV7-8 with TRBJ2-1; 7 nucleotides align to TRBD2. CDR1 is SGHVS and CDR2 is FQNEAQ in the germline V gene. The trim removed 4 bases at V and 2 bases at J, leaving 5 bases unmatched. The length of the CDR3 is 15 residues. The chain's CDR3 is CASSYAAGAYNEQFF. CDR3 in DNA: TGTGCCAGCAGCTACGCCGCGGGGGCCTACAATGAGCAGTTCTTC.

This sequence joins TRBV9 and TRBJ2-5; unclear D gene. Germline V gene sequence: CDR1 SGDLS, CDR2 YYNGEE. The CDR3 loop spans 15 amino acids. Trimming cost V 4 bases and J 4 bases, with 17 bases left between them. CDR3 nucleotides: TGTGCCAGCAGCACGCACGCAGGTTGGGGAGAGACCCAGTACTTC. As protein: CASSTHAGWGETQYF.

In this sample, this clonotype turned up a few times. This chain links TRBV19 with TRBJ2-5, with a weak D call TRBD2 (6 bases). Trimming removed 9 bases from V and 1 base from J, with 15 bases in between. The CDR3 loop spans 14 amino acids. Germline CDR1 LNHDA, CDR2 SQIVND (reference sequence). Here the CDR3 reads CASRNPGAQETQYF. CDR3 in DNA: TGTGCCAGCAGAAACCCGGGAGCCCAAGAGACCCAGTACTTC. Full variable domain (rest looked up from reference TRBV19 and TRBJ2-5): DGGITQSPKYLFRKEGQNVTLSCEQNLNHDAMYWYRQDPGQGLRLIYYSQIVNDFQKGDIAEGYSVSREKKESFPLTVTSAQKNPTAFYLCASRNPGAQETQYFGPGTRLLVL.

For this clonotype: One junction end disagrees with the germline gene, perhaps due to a read error. V gene TRBV7-6 combines with J gene TRBJ1-2; the D is unclear. Germline CDR1 reads SGHVS; CDR2 reads FNYEAQ. CDR3 length: 16 amino acids. The CDR3 region is CASSLLAQPADYSYTF. The CDR3 DNA reads as TGTGCCAGCAGCTTACTGGCGCAGCCGGCGGACTATAGCTACACCTTC.

The chain links TRBV29-1 to TRBJ1-1, with a weak D call TRBD1 (6 bases). Looked up from germline, CDR1 is SQVTM and CDR2 is ANQGSEA. The CDR3 has 11 residues. V was clipped by 6 bases and J by 12 bases, with 17 bases between them. The CDR3 DNA reads as TGCAGCGTCCCGGGGGGGGGCGGAACTTTCTTT. Protein sequence: CSVPGGGGTFF.

On this clonotype itself: Since a much larger clone is just one base distant, this may be a read error. The J gene is TRBJ2-2, the V gene TRBV7-9; D is perhaps TRBD2 (5 bases). CDR1 is SEHNR and CDR2 is FQNEAQ in the germline V gene (reference sequence). The CDR3 loop spans 14 amino acids. CDR3 in DNA: TGTGCCAGCAGCTTATTGGACCGTACCGGGGATCTGTTTTTT. This encodes CASSLLDRTGDLFF.

This clonotype occurred many times. J is TRBJ2-3 and V is TRBV7-9; TRBD2 matches 9 bases. Per germline, CDR1 SEHNR and CDR2 FQNEAQ (reference sequence). The V gene end was trimmed by 0 bases and the J gene end by 6 bases; junction bases not matched to a gene: 7. The CDR3 has 16 residues. The CDR3 sequence is CASSLATAGGLDTQYF. DNA for the CDR3: TGTGCCAGCAGCTTAGCGACGGCGGGGGGGCTGGATACGCAGTATTTT.

This sequence joins TRBV6-5 and TRBJ1-5; perhaps TRBD1 as D (5 bases). The V end was cut by 0 bases, the J end by 11 bases, with 14 bases between. Germline V gene data show CDR1 as MNHEY and CDR2 as SVGAGI. The CDR3 has 14 residues. The CDR3 nucleotides read TGTGCCAGCAGTTACTCGTCAGGGAGCCAGTCCCAGCATTTT. Its protein product is CASSYSSGSQSQHF.

This clonotype was counted between two and nine times. The chain recombines TRBV6-5 with TRBJ1-2; 10 bases are a match to TRBD1. The CDR3 runs to 14 residues. J lost 4 bases, V lost 6 bases, and 5 bases had no gene match. Germline V gene data show CDR1 as MNHEY and CDR2 as SVGAGI. CDR3 protein: CASRIGQGVYGYTF. As DNA, the CDR3 is TGTGCCAGCAGGATAGGACAGGGGGTCTATGGCTACACCTTC.

This clonotype appeared a few times. The rearrangement uses TRBV29-1 and TRBJ1-2; D possibly corresponds to TRBD1 (6 bases). V was shortened by 4 bases and J by 1 base, with 10 bases between the two germline ends. CDR3 size: 13 residues. The germline CDR1 and CDR2 sequences are SQVTM and ANQGSEA. This CDR3 is CSVVGGLNYGYTF. CDR3 sequence (DNA): TGCAGCGTTGTAGGGGGGCTTAACTATGGCTACACCTTC.

Ten or more counts support this clonotype. The chain employs TRBV4-1 and TRBJ2-5; D is perhaps TRBD2 (6 bases). Trimming removed 0 bases from V and 5 bases from J, with 25 bases in between. Germline CDR1 is MGHRA and CDR2 is YSYEKL. The CDR3 runs 19 residues. CDR3 coding DNA: TGCGCCAGCAGCCAAGACCTTCCGGGGGATCAGCTGGCAGAGGAGACCCAGTACTTC. Translated: CASSQDLPGDQLAEETQYF.

This clonotype was seen at least ten times. The chain has TRBV28 and TRBJ1-1; a possible D gene is TRBD1 (6 bases). The V end lost 2 bases, the J end lost 5 bases, and 9 bases lay between the germline ends. This CDR3 contains 13 residues. Germline V gives CDR1 MDHEN, CDR2 SYDVKM. This chain's CDR3 is CASSLAGETEAFF. In DNA, the CDR3 is TGTGCCAGCAGTTTAGCAGGGGAGACTGAAGCTTTCTTT. The variable domain in full, with the rest retrieved from reference TRBV28 and TRBJ1-1, is DVKVTQSSRYLVKRTGEKVFLECVQDMDHENMFWYRQDPGLGLRLIYFSYDVKMKEKGDIPEGYSVSREKKERFSLILESASTNQTSMYLCASSLAGETEAFFGQGTRLTVV.